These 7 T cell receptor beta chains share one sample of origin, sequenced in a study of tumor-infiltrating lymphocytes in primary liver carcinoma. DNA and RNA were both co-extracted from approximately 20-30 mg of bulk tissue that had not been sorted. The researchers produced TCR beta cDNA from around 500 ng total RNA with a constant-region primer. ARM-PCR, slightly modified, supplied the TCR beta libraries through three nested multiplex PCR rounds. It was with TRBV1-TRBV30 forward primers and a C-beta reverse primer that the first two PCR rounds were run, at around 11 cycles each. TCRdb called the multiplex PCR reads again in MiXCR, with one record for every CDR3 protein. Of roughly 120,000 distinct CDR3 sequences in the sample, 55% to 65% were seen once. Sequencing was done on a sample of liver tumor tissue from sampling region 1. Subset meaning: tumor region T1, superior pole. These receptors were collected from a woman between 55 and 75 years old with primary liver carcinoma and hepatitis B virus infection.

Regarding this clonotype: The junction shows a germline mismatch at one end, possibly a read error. CDR3 protein: CASSLDHLTGGAKLDTETFF. As DNA, the CDR3 is TGTGCCAGTAGCTTAGATCACTTGACAGGGGGCGCAAAATTGGACACTGAAACTTTCTTT. The gene calls are TRBV11-2 and TRBJ1-1; TRBD1 agrees at 10 bases. The germline V gene has CDR1 SGHAT and CDR2 FQNNGV. The CDR3 consists of 20 residues.

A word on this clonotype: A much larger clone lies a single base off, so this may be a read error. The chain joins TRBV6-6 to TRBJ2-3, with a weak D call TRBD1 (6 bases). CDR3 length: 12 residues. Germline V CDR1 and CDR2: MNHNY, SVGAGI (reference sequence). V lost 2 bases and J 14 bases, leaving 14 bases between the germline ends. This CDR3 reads CASSYGQSIWYF. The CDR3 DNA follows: TGTGCCAGCAGTTACGGACAGTCTATTTGGTATTTT.

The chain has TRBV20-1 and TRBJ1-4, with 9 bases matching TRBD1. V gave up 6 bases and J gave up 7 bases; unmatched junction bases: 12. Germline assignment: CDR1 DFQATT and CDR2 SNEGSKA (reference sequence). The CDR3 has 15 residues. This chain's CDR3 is CSALSSGTGREKLFF. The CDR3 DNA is TGCAGTGCCCTTTCCTCCGGGACAGGGCGTGAAAAACTGTTTTTT.

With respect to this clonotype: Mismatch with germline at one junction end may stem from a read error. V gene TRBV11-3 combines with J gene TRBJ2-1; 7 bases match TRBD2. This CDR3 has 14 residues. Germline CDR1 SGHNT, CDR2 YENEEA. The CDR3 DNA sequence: TGTGCCAGCAGTTTAGGCGGGAGCACTAGTGAGCAGTCCTTC. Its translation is CASSLGGSTSEQSF.

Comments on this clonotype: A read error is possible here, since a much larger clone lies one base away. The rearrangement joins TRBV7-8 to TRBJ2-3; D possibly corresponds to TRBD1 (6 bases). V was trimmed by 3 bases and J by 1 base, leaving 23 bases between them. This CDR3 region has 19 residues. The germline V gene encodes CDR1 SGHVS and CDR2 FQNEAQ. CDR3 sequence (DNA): TGTGCCAGCAGCTTCCACAGGGAACAAGTTGTTCGGGGCACAGATACGCAGTATTTT. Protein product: CASSFHREQVVRGTDTQYF. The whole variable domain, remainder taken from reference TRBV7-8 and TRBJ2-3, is GAGVSQSPRYKVAKRGQDVALRCDPISGHVSLFWYQQALGQGPEFLTYFQNEAQLDKSGLPSDRFFAERPEGSVSTLKIQRTQQEDSAVYLCASSFHREQVVRGTDTQYFGPGTRLTVL.

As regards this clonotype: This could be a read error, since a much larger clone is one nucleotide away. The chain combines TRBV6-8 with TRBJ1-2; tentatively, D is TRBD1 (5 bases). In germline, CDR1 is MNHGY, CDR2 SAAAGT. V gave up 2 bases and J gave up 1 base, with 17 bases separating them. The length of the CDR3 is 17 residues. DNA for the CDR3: TGTGCCAGCAGTTACGGCGCGGCAGGGACCATTAACTATGGCTACACCTTC. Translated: CASSYGAAGTINYGYTF.

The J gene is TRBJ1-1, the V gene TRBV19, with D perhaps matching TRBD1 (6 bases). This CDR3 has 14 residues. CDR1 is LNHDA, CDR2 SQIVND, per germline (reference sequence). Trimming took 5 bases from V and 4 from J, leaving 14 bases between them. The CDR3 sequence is CASSPQGGGTEAFF. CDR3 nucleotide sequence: TGTGCCAGTAGTCCCCAAGGAGGGGGCACTGAAGCTTTCTTT. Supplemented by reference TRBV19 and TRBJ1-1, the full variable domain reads DGGITQSPKYLFRKEGQNVTLSCEQNLNHDAMYWYRQDPGQGLRLIYYSQIVNDFQKGDIAEGYSVSREKKESFPLTVTSAQKNPTAFYLCASSPQGGGTEAFFGQGTRLTVV.